These 27 T cell receptor beta chains came from one sample sequenced in a study of T cells in localized non-small cell lung cancer. This table comes from immunoSEQ multiplex PCR, and its TCRdb copy is limited to in-frame clones, with some not included. The data contain approximately 12,000 clones, about 83% of them singletons. The sample was peripheral blood, taken before any cancer treatment. The source is an older male donor with stage I lung adenocarcinoma.

This chain links TRBV6-1 with TRBJ1-2, with D perhaps matching TRBD1 (5 bases). Trimming removed 4 bases from V and 5 bases from J, with 8 bases in between. Per the germline V gene, CDR1 is MNHNS and CDR2 is SASEGT. The CDR3 has 12 residues. CDR3 region: CASSGGTYGYTF. In DNA, the CDR3 is TGTGCCAGCAGTGGGGGGACTTATGGCTACACCTTC.

This chain connects TRBV6-1 to TRBJ1-4; D possibly corresponds to TRBD1 (6 bases). V shed 7 bases and J shed 7 bases, with 19 bases lying between them. The length of the CDR3 is 15 residues. Germline V gene data show CDR1 as MNHNS and CDR2 as SASEGT. The CDR3 bases are TGTGCCAGCACAACCCTGGGCAGGGGATCTGAAAAACTGTTTTTT. Its translation: CASTTLGRGSEKLFF.

V and J are TRBV7-2 and TRBJ2-3, with 8 bases lining up with TRBD2. This CDR3 comprises 15 residues. Trimming took 2 bases from V and 3 from J; bases not matched to a gene: 4. Germline V gives CDR1 SGHTA, CDR2 FQGNSA. CDR3 in amino acids: CASSLYGGRTDTQYF. The CDR3 DNA is TGTGCCAGCAGCTTATATGGCGGGAGGACAGATACGCAGTATTTT.

The V and J genes are TRBV5-1 and TRBJ2-3; D possibly corresponds to TRBD2 (6 bases). Germline V gives CDR1 SGHRS, CDR2 YFSETQ. V dropped 0 bases and J dropped 0 bases, with 11 bases sitting between them. The CDR3 consists of 16 residues. CDR3 in DNA: TGCGCCAGCAGCTTGGCCGGCAGCGGGAGCACAGATACGCAGTATTTT. It yields the protein CASSLAGSGSTDTQYF.

The chain joins TRBV28 to TRBJ1-4; 7 nucleotides line up with TRBD1. CDR1 and CDR2 (germline): MDHEN, SYDVKM. The V and J ends lost 5 bases and 3 bases, in that order; junction bases with no gene match: 3. This CDR3 has 14 residues. This CDR3 reads CASSNRGPNEKLFF. The CDR3 region has the DNA TGTGCCAGCAGTAACAGGGGACCTAATGAAAAACTGTTTTTT. Full variable domain (rest looked up from reference TRBV28 and TRBJ1-4): DVKVTQSSRYLVKRTGEKVFLECVQDMDHENMFWYRQDPGLGLRLIYFSYDVKMKEKGDIPEGYSVSREKKERFSLILESASTNQTSMYLCASSNRGPNEKLFFGSGTQLSVL.

The chain is built from TRBV2 and TRBJ1-3; 9 positions agree with TRBD1. CDR1 SNHLY and CDR2 FYNNEI come from the germline V gene. There are 16 residues in the CDR3. J was trimmed by 3 bases and V by 3 bases; bases with no gene match: 6. The CDR3 DNA is TGTGCCAGCAGTGACCCGGGACAGGGATATGGAAACACCATATATTTT. Its translation: CASSDPGQGYGNTIYF.

This chain connects TRBV7-8 to TRBJ2-5; tentatively, D is TRBD1 or TRBD2 (5 bases each). The CDR3 contains 14 residues. Trimming pared 5 bases from V and 2 bases from J, leaving 12 bases between. Per the germline V gene, CDR1 is SGHVS and CDR2 is FQNEAQ. The CDR3 region is CASSLGVGQETQYF. DNA of the CDR3: TGTGCCAGCAGCCTGGGGGTGGGACAAGAGACCCAGTACTTC.

V is TRBV11-2 and J is TRBJ2-1, with 9 positions matching TRBD2. Germline V gene sequence: CDR1 SGHAT, CDR2 FQNNGV. With V trimmed by 1 base and J by 5 bases, 6 bases remained unmatched. There are 16 residues in the CDR3. The CDR3 DNA sequence: TGTGCCAGCAGCTTAGTTGGGACTAGCCGAAACAATGAGCAGTTCTTC. The encoded protein is CASSLVGTSRNNEQFF.

J is TRBJ2-5 and V is TRBV29-1; tentative D call: TRBD1 (5 bases). The CDR3 extends over 12 amino acids. V lost 7 bases to trimming and J lost 4 bases, with 13 bases between them. Germline loops: CDR1 SQVTM, CDR2 ANQGSEA. In DNA form, the CDR3 reads TGCAGCGCAGAGACAGCTGGAGAGACCCAGTACTTC. Encoded protein: CSAETAGETQYF.

This clone was seen once. The V call is TRBV4-2, the J call TRBJ2-5, with D possibly matching TRBD1 (5 bases). The CDR3 spans 13 residues. Trimming removed 8 bases at V and 2 bases at J, with 12 bases between. Germline V lookup: CDR1 LGHNA, CDR2 YNFKEQ. The CDR3 spells CASSRGRQETQYF. The DNA of the CDR3 is TGTGCCAGCTCTAGGGGCCGTCAAGAGACCCAGTACTTC.

This sequence joins TRBV7-2 and TRBJ2-7; either TRBD1 or TRBD2 may supply D (5 bases each). Germline loops: CDR1 SGHTA, CDR2 FQGNSA. There are 14 residues in the CDR3. Trimming stripped 4 bases from V and 6 bases from J, with 16 bases between. The CDR3 reads CASSSTRGLSEQYF. Here the CDR3 DNA reads TGTGCCAGCAGCTCAACTAGGGGCTTATCCGAGCAGTACTTC.

CDR3 nucleotide sequence: TGTGCCAGCAGGGGACTAGCGGGAGGAAACGAGCAGTACTTC. Translation: CASRGLAGGNEQYF. The chain employs TRBV6-1 and TRBJ2-7; 15 bases line up with TRBD2. This CDR3 region has 14 residues. Per germline, CDR1 MNHNS and CDR2 SASEGT. V was clipped by 6 bases and J by 5 bases; unmatched bases: 2.

The genes are TRBV5-5 and TRBJ1-2; TRBD1 agrees at 8 bases. V shed 4 bases and J 4 bases; nucleotides not matched to a gene: 9. Per germline, CDR1 SGHKS and CDR2 YYEKEE (reference sequence). The length of the CDR3 is 15 residues. CDR3 nucleotide sequence: TGTGCCAGCAGCGCTGGACAGGGAGGGTTCTATGGCTACACCTTC. This translates into CASSAGQGGFYGYTF.

The V call is TRBV7-8, the J call TRBJ1-1; a possible D gene is TRBD1 (6 bases). CDR3 length: 15 residues. With 2 bases removed from V and 1 base from J, the gap between germline ends came to 11 bases. Germline V gene lookup returns CDR1 SGHVS and CDR2 FQNEAQ. For the CDR3, the DNA is TGTGCCAGCAGCTTATCTGGGACAAAGAACACTGAAGCTTTCTTT. It encodes CASSLSGTKNTEAFF.

The rearrangement joins TRBV4-2 to TRBJ2-1, with TRBD2 matching 7 bases. The junction had 3 bases not matched to a gene; V was cut back by 0 bases and J by 1 base. CDR1 LGHNA and CDR2 YNFKEQ come from the germline V gene. The CDR3 covers 16 residues. CDR3 residues: CASSQESGASYNEQFF. As DNA, the CDR3 is TGTGCCAGCAGCCAAGAAAGCGGGGCTTCCTACAATGAGCAGTTCTTC.

The V gene is TRBV5-4, the J gene TRBJ2-1; no firm D call. Germline loops: CDR1 SGHNT, CDR2 YYREEE (reference sequence). Deletions cut 0 bases from V and 4 bases from J, with 11 bases between. The CDR3 contains 15 residues. CDR3: CASSLDFTVYNEQFF. CDR3 in DNA: TGTGCCAGCAGCTTGGATTTTACGGTATACAATGAGCAGTTCTTC.

This sequence joins TRBV5-1 and TRBJ1-5; possibly TRBD1 for D (5 bases). V was cut by 0 bases and J by 3 bases, with 10 bases left in between. Germline CDR1 and CDR2: SGHRS and YFSETQ. The CDR3 is 15 residues long. DNA for the CDR3: TGCGCCAGCAGCTTGGGGGGACTTACCAATCAGCCCCAGCATTTT. Translated: CASSLGGLTNQPQHF.

This clone was counted a few times. This chain connects TRBV27 to TRBJ1-1; D is uncertain. Germline CDR1 is MNHEY and CDR2 is SMNVEV (reference sequence). The ends were cut back, 3 bases at V and 10 bases at J, with 15 bases in the middle. There are 13 residues in the CDR3. CDR3 in amino acids: CASSLQGFGRAFF. CDR3 coding DNA: TGTGCCAGCAGTTTGCAAGGTTTCGGACGAGCTTTCTTT.

V is TRBV5-1 and J is TRBJ2-7; TRBD1 matches 8 bases. The germline gives CDR1 SGHRS, CDR2 YFSETQ. V dropped 4 bases and J dropped 5; count of bases not matched to a gene: 5. There are 13 residues in the CDR3. CDR3 sequence: CASSAQGADEQYF. CDR3 nucleotides: TGCGCCAGCAGCGCGCAGGGGGCGGACGAGCAGTACTTC.

The rearrangement uses TRBV30 and TRBJ2-3; a possible D gene is TRBD2 (6 bases). Germline V gives CDR1 GTSNPN, CDR2 SVGIG (reference sequence). This CDR3 has 15 amino acids. Trimming shortened V by 8 bases and J by 2 bases, and 20 bases separated the two germline ends. The CDR3 nucleotides are TGTGCCCGAACAAGTGGCGGGACCAACACAGATACGCAGTATTTT. Protein: CARTSGGTNTDTQYF. Variable domain in full (rest from reference TRBV30 and TRBJ2-3): SQTIHQWPATLVQPVGSPLSLECTVEGTSNPNLYWYRQAAGRGLQLLFYSVGIGQISSEVPQNLSASRPQDRQFILSSKKLLLSDSGFYLCARTSGGTNTDTQYFGPGTRLTVL.

The DNA for the CDR3 is TGTGCCAGCTCTCTTCTGGGGCTAGCGGTTGACAATGAGCAGTTCTTC. This encodes CASSLLGLAVDNEQFF. The gene calls are TRBV18 and TRBJ2-1, with TRBD2 identical over 7 bases. CDR1 and CDR2 from the germline V gene are KGHSH and LQKENI. The trim removed 6 bases at V and 5 bases at J, leaving 13 bases unmatched. The CDR3 length is 16 residues.

The CDR3 DNA reads TGTGCCAGCAGTTTATATCCGGCGACTAGCGGGTACAATGAGCAGTTCTTC. It translates to CASSLYPATSGYNEQFF. The chain uses TRBV27 and TRBJ2-1, with TRBD2 matching 10 bases. The length of the CDR3 is 17 residues. CDR1 MNHEY and CDR2 SMNVEV come from the germline V gene (reference sequence). The junction had 7 bases not matched to a gene; V was cut back by 1 base and J by 4 bases.

The rearrangement links TRBV27 to TRBJ1-2; no firm D call. Germline CDR1 is MNHEY and CDR2 is SMNVEV (reference sequence). V was pared by 4 bases and J by 6 bases, with 21 bases between. The CDR3 totals 16 residues. The DNA of the CDR3 is TGTGCCAGCAGTTCCCTCGGCAGCGACGACATTGATGGCTACACCTTC. It specifies CASSSLGSDDIDGYTF.

The chain carries TRBV2 and TRBJ2-1; D may be TRBD1 (6 bases). CDR1 and CDR2 (germline): SNHLY, FYNNEI. This CDR3 has 12 amino acids. V was clipped by 7 bases and J by 7 bases, with 11 bases between them. CDR3 sequence: CASTMGTNEQFF. The CDR3 DNA is TGTGCCAGCACTATGGGGACAAATGAGCAGTTCTTC.

The genes are TRBV4-1 and TRBJ2-7, with 9 bases that match TRBD1. V dropped 4 bases and J dropped 0; count of bases not matched to a gene: 7. The CDR3 length is 16 residues. From germline, CDR1 is MGHRA and CDR2 YSYEKL. The CDR3 DNA reads TGCGCCAGCAGCCGTTCCGGGACAGGGATCTCCTACGAGCAGTACTTC. Its translation: CASSRSGTGISYEQYF.

The genes are TRBV28 and TRBJ2-5; 7 nucleotides align to TRBD2. The CDR3 runs to 15 residues. Germline-derived CDR1 and CDR2 are MDHEN and SYDVKM. V was clipped by 4 bases and J by 4 bases; unmatched bases: 9. CDR3 amino acids: CASSSGARGSETQYF. For the CDR3, the DNA is TGTGCCAGCAGTTCAGGAGCGCGGGGGTCAGAGACCCAGTACTTC.

The chain links TRBV15 to TRBJ2-5; tentative D call: TRBD2 (5 bases). Looked up from germline, CDR1 is LNHNV and CDR2 is YYDKDF (reference sequence). CDR3 length: 13 amino acids. Trimming shortened V by 3 bases and J by 1 base, and 6 bases separated the two germline ends. CDR3: CATSRDSQETQYF. CDR3 sequence (DNA): TGTGCCACCAGCAGGGACTCCCAAGAGACCCAGTACTTC.